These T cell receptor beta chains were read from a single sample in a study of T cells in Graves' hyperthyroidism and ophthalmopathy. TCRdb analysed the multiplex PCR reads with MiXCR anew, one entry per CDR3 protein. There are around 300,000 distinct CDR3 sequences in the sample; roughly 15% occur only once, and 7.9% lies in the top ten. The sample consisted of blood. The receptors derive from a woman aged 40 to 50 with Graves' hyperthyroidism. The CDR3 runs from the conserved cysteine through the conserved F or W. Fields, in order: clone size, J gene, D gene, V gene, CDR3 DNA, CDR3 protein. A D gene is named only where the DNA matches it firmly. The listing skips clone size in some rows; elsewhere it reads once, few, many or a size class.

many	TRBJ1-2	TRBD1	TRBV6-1	TGTGCCAGCAGTGAGACAGGGAGCTATGGCTACACCTTC	CASSETGSYGYTF
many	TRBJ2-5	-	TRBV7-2	TGTGCCAGCAGCTTAGCGGGGACAAATGGAGAGACCCAGTACTTC	CASSLAGTNGETQYF
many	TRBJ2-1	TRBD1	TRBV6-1	TGTGCCAGCAGTTTAGGACAGGGGTTGGGCGAGCAGTTCTTC	CASSLGQGLGEQFF
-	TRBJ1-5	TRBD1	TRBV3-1	TGTGCCAGCACCTCCGGGACAGGGTATGATCAGCCCCAGCATTTT	CASTSGTGYDQPQHF
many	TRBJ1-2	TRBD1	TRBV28	TGTGCCAGCAGTCCTGGGACAGGGGAGAAGTCTGGCTACACCTTC	CASSPGTGEKSGYTF
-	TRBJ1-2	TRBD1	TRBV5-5	TGTGCCAGCAGCTTGGCCCCACAGGGGAACTATGGCTACACCTTC	CASSLAPQGNYGYTF
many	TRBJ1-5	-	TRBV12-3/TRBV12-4	TGTGCCAGCAGTTCAGGCCGTCCAGGGGGCAATCAGCCCCAGCATTTT	CASSSGRPGGNQPQHF
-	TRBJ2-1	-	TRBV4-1	TGCGCCAGCAGCCATGGCGGAGGGCTTGAGCAGTTCTTC	CASSHGGGLEQFF
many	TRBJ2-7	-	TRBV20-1	TGCAGTGCTAGAGATCGAAAGGGGTACGAGCAGTACTTC	CSARDRKGYEQYF
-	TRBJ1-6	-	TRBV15	TGTGCCACCAGCAGGGGTTTGCGGCAGTTGAATTCACCCCTCCACTTT	CATSRGLRQLNSPLHF
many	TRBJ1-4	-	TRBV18	TGTGCCAGCTCACCAGTGGTAGCGGCTAATGAAAAACTGTTTTTT	CASSPVVAANEKLFF
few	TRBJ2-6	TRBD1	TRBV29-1	TGCAGCGTTGCGGACAGGGAGCATGGGGCCAACGTCCTGACTTTC	CSVADREHGANVLTF
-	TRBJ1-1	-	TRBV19	TGTGCCAGTAGTATCTACAGATGGGGAAGGTTGGACACTGAAGCTTTCTTT	CASSIYRWGRLDTEAFF
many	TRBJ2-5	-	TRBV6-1	TGTGCCAGCAGAGGCGGCTCGGCGGAGACCCAGTACTTC	CASRGGSAETQYF
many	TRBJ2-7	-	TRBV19	TGTGCCAGTAGTATTCGTGTCAGCGCCCACGAGCAGTACTTC	CASSIRVSAHEQYF
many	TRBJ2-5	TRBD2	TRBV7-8	TGTGCCAGCAGCAAAAAACGACTAGCGGGAGCGGGCCCACAAGAGACCCAGTACTTC	CASSKKRLAGAGPQETQYF
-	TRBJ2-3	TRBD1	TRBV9	TGTGCCAGCAGCCCCCGTTTGGGACAGGGGACAGATACGCAGTATTTT	CASSPRLGQGTDTQYF
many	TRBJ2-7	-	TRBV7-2	TGTGCCAGCAGTCTTACCCGGAGTAAGGCCTACGAGCAGTACTTC	CASSLTRSKAYEQYF
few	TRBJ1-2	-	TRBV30	TGTGCCTGGAGTGTAGGAGCTTCAGGGTCCGGGGGCTACACCTTC	CAWSVGASGSGGYTF
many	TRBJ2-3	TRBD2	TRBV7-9	TGTGCCAGCAGCTCACCGACTAGCGGCTACACAGATACGCAGTATTTT	CASSSPTSGYTDTQYF
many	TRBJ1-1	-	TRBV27	TGTGCCAGCAGTTTATCGGCAGGGGTGAACACTGAAGCTTTCTTT	CASSLSAGVNTEAFF
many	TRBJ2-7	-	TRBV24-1	TGTGCCACCAGTGCCCCAGGGCCCACCTACGAGCAGTACTTC	CATSAPGPTYEQYF
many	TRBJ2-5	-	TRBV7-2	TGTGCCAGCAGCTTCCGGTCTTCAAGTAGAGAGACCCAGTACTTC	CASSFRSSSRETQYF
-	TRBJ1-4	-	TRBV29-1	TGCAGCGTTGAAGAAATCGGGACCGATGAAAAACTGTTTTTT	CSVEEIGTDEKLFF
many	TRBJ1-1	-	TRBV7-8	TGTGCCAGCAGCTTAGTTTGGGAACTCGGGGGGAACACTGAAGCTTTCTTT	CASSLVWELGGNTEAFF
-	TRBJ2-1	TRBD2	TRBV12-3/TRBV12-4	TGTGCCAGCAGACTAGCTAGCGGTTTCTACAATGAGCAGTTCTTC	CASRLASGFYNEQFF
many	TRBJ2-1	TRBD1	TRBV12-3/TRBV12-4	TGTGCCAGCAGTTATGACAGGGGGCGAATTTTAAATGAGCAGTTCTTC	CASSYDRGRILNEQFF
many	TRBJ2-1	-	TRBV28	TGTGCCAGCAGTTTATCGGGCGGGTACAATGAGCAGTTCTTC	CASSLSGGYNEQFF